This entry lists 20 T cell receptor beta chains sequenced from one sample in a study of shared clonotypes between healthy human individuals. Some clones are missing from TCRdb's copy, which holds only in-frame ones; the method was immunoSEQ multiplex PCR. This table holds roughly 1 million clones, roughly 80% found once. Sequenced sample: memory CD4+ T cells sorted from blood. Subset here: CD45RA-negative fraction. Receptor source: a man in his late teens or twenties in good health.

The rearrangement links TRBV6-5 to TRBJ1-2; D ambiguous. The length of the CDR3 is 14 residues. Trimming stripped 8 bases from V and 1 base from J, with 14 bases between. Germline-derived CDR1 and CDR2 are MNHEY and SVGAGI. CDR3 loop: CASGPKIINYGYTF. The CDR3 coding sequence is TGTGCCAGCGGACCTAAGATTATTAACTATGGCTACACCTTC.

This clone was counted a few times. This CDR3 is CASSHRGLNTEAFF. The DNA of the CDR3 is TGTGCCAGCAGTCACAGGGGGCTGAACACTGAAGCTTTCTTT. V is TRBV28 and J is TRBJ1-1, with 9 bases that match TRBD1. Germline CDR1 MDHEN, CDR2 SYDVKM. Trimming at V came to 5 bases and at J to 0 bases, leaving 1 base not matched to a gene. The CDR3 loop spans 14 amino acids. Looking up the rest from reference TRBV28 and TRBJ1-1 gives the full variable domain: DVKVTQSSRYLVKRTGEKVFLECVQDMDHENMFWYRQDPGLGLRLIYFSYDVKMKEKGDIPEGYSVSREKKERFSLILESASTNQTSMYLCASSHRGLNTEAFFGQGTRLTVV.

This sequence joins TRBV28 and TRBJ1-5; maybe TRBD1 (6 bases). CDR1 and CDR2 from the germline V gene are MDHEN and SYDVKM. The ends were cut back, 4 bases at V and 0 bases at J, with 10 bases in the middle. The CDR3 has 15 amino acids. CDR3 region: CASSSTGNSNQPQHF. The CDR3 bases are TGTGCCAGCAGTTCCACAGGGAATAGCAATCAGCCCCAGCATTTT.

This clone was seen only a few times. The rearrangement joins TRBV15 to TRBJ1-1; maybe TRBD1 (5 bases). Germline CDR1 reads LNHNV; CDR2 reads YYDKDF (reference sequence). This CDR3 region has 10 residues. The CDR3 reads CAGPPATAFF. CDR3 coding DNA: TGTGCGGGACCTCCCGCTACGGCTTTCTTT.

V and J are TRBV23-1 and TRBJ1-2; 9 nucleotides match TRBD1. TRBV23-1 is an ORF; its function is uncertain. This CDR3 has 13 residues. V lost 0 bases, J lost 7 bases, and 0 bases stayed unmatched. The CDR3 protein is CASSQSTGGGYTF. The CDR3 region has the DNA TGCGCCAGCAGTCAATCGACAGGGGGTGGCTACACCTTC.

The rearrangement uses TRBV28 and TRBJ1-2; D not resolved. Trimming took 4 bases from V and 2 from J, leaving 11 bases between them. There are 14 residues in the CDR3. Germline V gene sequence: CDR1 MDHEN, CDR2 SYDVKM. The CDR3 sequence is CASSSLGLNYGYTF. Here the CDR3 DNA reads TGTGCCAGCAGTTCACTCGGGTTAAACTATGGCTACACCTTC.

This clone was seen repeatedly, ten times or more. The CDR3 protein is CASSLGQGASYEQYF. CDR3 nucleotides: TGTGCCAGTAGCCTCGGACAGGGGGCCTCCTACGAGCAGTACTTC. The chain carries TRBV19 and TRBJ2-7, with 11 bases identical to TRBD1. With 6 bases clipped from V and 0 bases from J, the junction kept 4 bases outside the gene matches. Germline CDR1 reads LNHDA; CDR2 reads SQIVND (reference sequence). The CDR3 spans 15 residues.

In DNA form, the CDR3 reads TGTGCCAGCAGCTCCACCGGCGGCCTCAATACTAACTATGGCTACACCTTC. It codes for CASSSTGGLNTNYGYTF. The chain combines TRBV7-3 with TRBJ1-2; D is ambiguous. V was cut by 4 bases and J by 0 bases, with 18 bases left in between. The germline V gene encodes CDR1 SGHTA and CDR2 FQGTGA. The CDR3 has 17 amino acids.

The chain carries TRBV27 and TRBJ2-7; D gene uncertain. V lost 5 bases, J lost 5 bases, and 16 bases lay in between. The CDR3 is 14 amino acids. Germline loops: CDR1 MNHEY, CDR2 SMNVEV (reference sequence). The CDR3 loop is CASSPIRNPHEQYF. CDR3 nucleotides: TGTGCCAGCAGTCCTATACGAAACCCTCACGAGCAGTACTTC.

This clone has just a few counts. As DNA, the CDR3 is TGTGCCAGCACTGCCGGGACAGTCTCAAACGGGGTCACTGAAGCTTTCTTT. Encoded protein: CASTAGTVSNGVTEAFF. The chain employs TRBV7-8 and TRBJ1-1, with 7 bases lining up with TRBD1. The germline V gene encodes CDR1 SGHVS and CDR2 FQNEAQ. CDR3 length: 17 residues. With V trimmed by 7 bases and J by 4 bases, 18 bases remained unmatched.

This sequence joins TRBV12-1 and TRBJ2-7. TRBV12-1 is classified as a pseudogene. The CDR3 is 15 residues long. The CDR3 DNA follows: TGTGCCAGCAGCTTTGGTCCCCCCCTGGGCTACGAGCAGTACTTC. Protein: CASSFGPPLGYEQYF.

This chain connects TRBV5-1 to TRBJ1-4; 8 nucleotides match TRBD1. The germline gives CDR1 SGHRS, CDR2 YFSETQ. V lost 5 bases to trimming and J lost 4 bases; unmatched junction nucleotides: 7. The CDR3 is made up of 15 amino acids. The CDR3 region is CASSRGTGDNEKLFF. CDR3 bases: TGCGCCAGCAGTCGGGGGACAGGTGATAATGAAAAACTGTTTTTT.

CDR3 residues: CSCKDYSSYNEQFF. CDR3 DNA sequence: TGCAGCTGCAAGGACTACTCCTCCTACAATGAGCAGTTCTTC. This chain uses TRBV29-1 with TRBJ2-1; TRBD2 might be the D (6 bases). The germline gives CDR1 SQVTM, CDR2 ANQGSEA. This CDR3 has 14 amino acids. V dropped 8 bases and J dropped 0 bases, with 14 bases sitting between them.

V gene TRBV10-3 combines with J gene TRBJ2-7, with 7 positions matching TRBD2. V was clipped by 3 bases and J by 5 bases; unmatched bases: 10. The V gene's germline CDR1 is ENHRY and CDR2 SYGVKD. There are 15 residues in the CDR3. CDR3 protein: CAISDGGRENHEQYF. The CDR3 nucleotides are TGTGCCATCAGTGACGGGGGGAGGGAAAACCACGAGCAGTACTTC.

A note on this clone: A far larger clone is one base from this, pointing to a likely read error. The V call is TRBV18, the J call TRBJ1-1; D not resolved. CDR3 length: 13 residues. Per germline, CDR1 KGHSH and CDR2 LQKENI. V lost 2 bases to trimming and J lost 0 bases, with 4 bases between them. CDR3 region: CASSPEMNTEAFF. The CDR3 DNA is TGTGCCAGCTCACCAGAGATGAACACTGAAGCTTTCTTT. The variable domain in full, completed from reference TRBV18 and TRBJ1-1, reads NAGVMQNPRHLVRRRGQEARLRCSPMKGHSHVYWYRQLPEEGLKFMVYLQKENIIDESGMPKERFSAEFPKEGPSILRIQQVVRGDSAAYFCASSPEMNTEAFFGQGTRLTVV.

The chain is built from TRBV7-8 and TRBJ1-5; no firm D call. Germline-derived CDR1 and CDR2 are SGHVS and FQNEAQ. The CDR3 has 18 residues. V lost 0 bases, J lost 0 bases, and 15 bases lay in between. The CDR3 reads CASSLARVSLYSNQPQHF. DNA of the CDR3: TGTGCCAGCAGCTTAGCGCGGGTCAGCCTTTATAGCAATCAGCCCCAGCATTTT.

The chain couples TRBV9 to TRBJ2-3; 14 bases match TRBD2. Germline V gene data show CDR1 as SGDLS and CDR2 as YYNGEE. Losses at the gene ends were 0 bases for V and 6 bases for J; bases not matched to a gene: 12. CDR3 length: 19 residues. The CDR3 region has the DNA TGTGCCAGCAGCGTAGCTCTATGGACTAGCGGGGGGCCCGGGGATACGCAGTATTTT. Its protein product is CASSVALWTSGGPGDTQYF.

CDR3 region: CASSPQTSGTGGEQFF. CDR3 DNA sequence: TGCGCCAGCAGCCCCCAAACTAGCGGGACAGGGGGTGAGCAGTTCTTC. The chain recombines TRBV5-1 with TRBJ2-1; D may be TRBD1 (11 bases). The V gene lost 4 bases and the J gene lost 9 bases, with 23 bases spanning the gap. Germline lookup yields CDR1 SGHRS and CDR2 YFSETQ. The CDR3 length is 16 residues.

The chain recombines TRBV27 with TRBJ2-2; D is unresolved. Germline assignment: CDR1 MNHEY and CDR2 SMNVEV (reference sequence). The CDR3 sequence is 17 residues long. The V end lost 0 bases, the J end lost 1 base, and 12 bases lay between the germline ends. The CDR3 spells CASSLSMVGRNTGELFF. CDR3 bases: TGTGCCAGCAGTTTATCGATGGTCGGCCGGAACACCGGGGAGCTGTTTTTT.

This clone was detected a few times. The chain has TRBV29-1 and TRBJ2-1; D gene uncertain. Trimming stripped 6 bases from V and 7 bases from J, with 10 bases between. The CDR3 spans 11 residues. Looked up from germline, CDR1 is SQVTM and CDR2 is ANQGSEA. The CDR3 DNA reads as TGCAGCGTAGCTCCCGGGAATGAGCAGTTCTTC. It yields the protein CSVAPGNEQFF.